In this sample, the clone carrying this T cell receptor (beta chain) turned up a few times. The antigen remains unidentified. These data originate in a study of shared clonotypes between healthy human individuals. The junction had 3 bases not matched to a gene; V was cut back by 5 bases and J by 3 bases. The CDR3 consists of 14 residues. CDR1 and CDR2 from the germline V gene are MNHEY and SMNVEV (reference sequence). Terminally differentiated effector memory CD45RA+ cells were left out of the naive CD8 fraction, which was CD45RO-negative and positively selected for CCR7. Profiled with immunoSEQ multiplex PCR; TCRdb holds only in-frame clones, not every one. There are approximately 2,200,000 clones in the sample; approximately 94% occur only once, and 1.5% to 2% lies in the top ten. Study-wide results and limits: Compared with clonotypes that all four donors shared, non-shared clonotypes had lower generation probabilities.

Sequences were obtained from naive CD8+ T cells from PBMCs. The TCR sequence derives from a young man in good health. Some clones in this sample may be carry-over from other donors' samples. The rearrangement links TRBV27 to TRBJ2-7; 11 bases agree with TRBD1. Here the CDR3 DNA reads TGTGCCAGCAGTGGCGGGACAGGGGGCTACGAGCAGTACTTC. It specifies CASSGGTGGYEQYF.